One sample yielded the 20 T cell receptor beta chains listed below, sequenced in a study of cytomegalovirus exposure and HLA in healthy donors. With 60 Vbeta and 13 Jbeta primers, the PCR was carried out. Repertoires were generated with immunoSEQ multiplex PCR, while TCRdb's copy carries only in-frame clones and drops some. The top ten clones hold about 6.7% of a sample with approximately 130,000 clones, approximately 85% of them seen once. Sequencing used PBMCs. Receptors originate from a woman in her 30s in good health and CMV-seropositive.

The genes are TRBV5-1 and TRBJ1-4, with no clear D. This CDR3 comprises 15 residues. The germline CDR1 and CDR2 sequences are SGHRS and YFSETQ. Trimming cost V 4 bases and J 0 bases, with 10 bases left between them. The DNA of the CDR3 is TGCGCCAGCAGCAATCCAGAGGCAACTAATGAAAAACTGTTTTTT. Its translation is CASSNPEATNEKLFF. The full variable domain, rest sourced from reference TRBV5-1 and TRBJ1-4, is KAGVTQTPRYLIKTRGQQVTLSCSPISGHRSVSWYQQTPGQGLQFLFEYFSETQRNKGNFPGRFSGRQFSNSRSEMNVSTLELGDSALYLCASSNPEATNEKLFFGSGTQLSVL.

The V gene is TRBV29-1, the J gene TRBJ1-1, with 8 bases matching TRBD1. The trim removed 6 bases at V and 4 bases at J, leaving 7 bases unmatched. Germline values: CDR1 SQVTM, CDR2 ANQGSEA. The CDR3 totals 13 residues. Here the CDR3 reads CSVGQARATEAFF. The CDR3 DNA reads TGCAGCGTGGGACAGGCCAGGGCCACTGAAGCTTTCTTT. Supplemented by reference TRBV29-1 and TRBJ1-1, the full variable domain reads SAVISQKPSRDICQRGTSLTIQCQVDSQVTMMFWYRQQPGQSLTLIATANQGSEATYESGFVIDKFPISRPNLTFSTLTVSNMSPEDSSIYLCSVGQARATEAFFGQGTRLTVV.

The chain recombines TRBV5-1 with TRBJ2-7; D might be TRBD2 (5 bases). Germline V gives CDR1 SGHRS, CDR2 YFSETQ. The CDR3 runs to 13 residues. V was cut by 0 bases and J by 2 bases, with 6 bases left in between. The CDR3 reads CASSLDGTYEQYF. The DNA for the CDR3 is TGCGCCAGCAGCTTGGACGGGACCTACGAGCAGTACTTC.

This clone was picked up one time. The chain links TRBV9 to TRBJ1-1; TRBD1 is a possible D gene (6 bases). Germline V gene sequence: CDR1 SGDLS, CDR2 YYNGEE. V shed 4 bases and J shed 4 bases, with 17 bases lying between them. CDR3 size: 15 residues. The CDR3 sequence is CASSPVSGASTEAFF. The CDR3 DNA follows: TGTGCCAGCAGCCCAGTCTCAGGGGCGAGCACTGAAGCTTTCTTT.

The chain couples TRBV10-3 to TRBJ1-1, with 8 bases matching TRBD1. The CDR3 loop spans 14 amino acids. V was pared by 6 bases and J by 1 base, with 4 bases of the junction left unmatched. Germline lookup yields CDR1 ENHRY and CDR2 SYGVKD. CDR3 sequence: CAISLTGANTEAFF. DNA of the CDR3: TGTGCCATCAGCCTGACAGGGGCGAACACTGAAGCTTTCTTT.

V and J are TRBV7-9 and TRBJ2-1; D is undetermined. Trimming left V 4 bases short and J 8 bases short, with 6 bases between. This CDR3 region has 11 residues. Germline CDR1 and CDR2: SEHNR and FQNEAQ (reference sequence). In DNA form, the CDR3 reads TGTGCCAGCAGCTCACGGGATGAGCAGTTCTTC. As protein: CASSSRDEQFF. The whole variable domain, filled in from reference TRBV7-9 and TRBJ2-1, reads DTGVSQNPRHKITKRGQNVTFRCDPISEHNRLYWYRQTLGQGPEFLTYFQNEAQLEKSRLLSDRFSAERPKGSFSTLEIQRTEQGDSAMYLCASSSRDEQFFGPGTRLTVL.

This clone has only one observation. This chain joins TRBV4-1 and TRBJ2-1; 8 bases match TRBD2. This CDR3 is built from 14 residues. The V gene's germline CDR1 is MGHRA and CDR2 YSYEKL. The junction had 13 bases not matched to a gene; V was cut back by 11 bases and J by 7 bases. CDR3 coding DNA: TGCGCCTCGCGAAACCGGGGGGGCTTGAATGAGCAGTTCTTC. This sequence encodes CASRNRGGLNEQFF.

The chain links TRBV29-1 to TRBJ2-5; D unclear. CDR1 SQVTM and CDR2 ANQGSEA come from the germline V gene. The CDR3 is made up of 13 amino acids. V shed 3 bases and J shed 2 bases, with 10 bases lying between them. CDR3 in DNA: TGCAGCGTTGACAGACACCAGCAAGAGACCCAGTACTTC. This encodes CSVDRHQQETQYF.

The V and J genes are TRBV2 and TRBJ1-2; the D gene is possibly TRBD1 (6 bases). V was shortened by 4 bases and J by 8 bases, with 23 bases between the two germline ends. CDR3 length: 16 residues. Looked up from germline, CDR1 is SNHLY and CDR2 is FYNNEI. The CDR3 DNA reads TGTGCCAGCAGTGGGGTTGGGACACCGACGCCATGGGGCTACACCTTC. Protein sequence: CASSGVGTPTPWGYTF.

The CDR3 here is CASSLMRGTDTQYF. The CDR3 DNA reads TGTGCCAGCAGCTTAATGCGGGGCACAGATACGCAGTATTTT. J is TRBJ2-3 and V is TRBV7-3; tentative D call: TRBD2 (5 bases). Germline lookup yields CDR1 SGHTA and CDR2 FQGTGA. The CDR3 sequence is 14 residues long. V lost 1 base, J lost 1 base, and 6 bases lay in between.

The rearrangement links TRBV2 to TRBJ2-1; TRBD1 is a possible D gene (7 bases). This CDR3 comprises 13 residues. V lost 6 bases and J 8 bases, leaving 14 bases between the germline ends. Germline CDR1 reads SNHLY; CDR2 reads FYNNEI. CDR3 in amino acids: CASSLTGRHEQFF. CDR3 bases: TGTGCCAGCAGCCTGACAGGGAGGCATGAGCAGTTCTTC.

The CDR3 sequence is CASSFGFRTGELFF. The CDR3, as DNA: TGCGCCAGCAGCTTCGGGTTCAGAACCGGGGAGCTGTTTTTT. The chain carries TRBV5-1 and TRBJ2-2; D is unresolved. The germline CDR1 and CDR2 sequences are SGHRS and YFSETQ. This CDR3 comprises 14 residues. V lost 2 bases and J lost 5, with 10 bases in between.

The chain has TRBV28 and TRBJ2-2; D not certain. V was clipped by 4 bases and J by 6 bases, with 15 bases between them. Germline V gene sequence: CDR1 MDHEN, CDR2 SYDVKM. This CDR3 is 15 amino acids long. The CDR3 bases are TGTGCCAGCAGTTCTACGGCACTAAAGGCCGGGGAGCTGTTTTTT. Amino acids: CASSSTALKAGELFF.

The chain is built from TRBV29-1 and TRBJ2-1; 7 bases match TRBD2. There are 13 residues in the CDR3. Unmatched junction bases numbered 7, after V lost 3 bases and J lost 8 bases. The V gene's germline CDR1 is SQVTM and CDR2 ANQGSEA. In DNA form, the CDR3 reads TGCAGCGTTGATAATCTCGGGAGGTATGAGCAGTTCTTC. Translated, it gives CSVDNLGRYEQFF.

The chain has TRBV30 and TRBJ2-1, with D possibly being TRBD1 (5 bases). Trimming left V 1 base short and J 8 bases short, with 15 bases between. Looked up from germline, CDR1 is GTSNPN and CDR2 is SVGIG (reference sequence). This CDR3 spans 14 amino acids. CDR3 coding DNA: TGTGCCTGGAGTGGCGACAACACAGGTTATGAGCAGTTCTTC. Amino acid sequence: CAWSGDNTGYEQFF.

The chain recombines TRBV7-2 with TRBJ1-4, with D tentatively TRBD1 (6 bases). CDR1 and CDR2 from the germline V gene are SGHTA and FQGNSA. The CDR3 loop spans 13 amino acids. The V end was cut by 3 bases, the J end by 7 bases, with 9 bases between. DNA for the CDR3: TGTGCCAGCAGCTTCTACAGGGCTGAAAAACTGTTTTTT. It translates to CASSFYRAEKLFF.

J is TRBJ1-5 and V is TRBV19; D unresolved. CDR1 LNHDA and CDR2 SQIVND come from the germline V gene (reference sequence). The CDR3 has 15 amino acids. Trimming shortened V by 5 bases and J by 7 bases, and 18 bases separated the two germline ends. The CDR3, as DNA: TGTGCCAGTAGTGTCCCTCGGCCCCAGAGGCAGCCCCAGCATTTT. It codes for CASSVPRPQRQPQHF.

The rearrangement uses TRBV30 and TRBJ2-5; 7 bases align to TRBD2. V gave up 2 bases and J gave up 5 bases; unmatched junction bases: 2. This CDR3 has 12 amino acids. Germline lookup yields CDR1 GTSNPN and CDR2 SVGIG (reference sequence). Written as DNA, the CDR3 is TGTGCCTGGAGTCTGGGGGGGGAGACCCAGTACTTC. It codes for CAWSLGGETQYF.

The V and J genes are TRBV7-9 and TRBJ2-7; D gene unclear. V lost 3 bases and J lost 0, with 12 bases in between. Germline V gene data show CDR1 as SEHNR and CDR2 as FQNEAQ (reference sequence). CDR3 length: 15 amino acids. Here the CDR3 reads CASSFSGHSSYEQYF. The CDR3 DNA reads as TGTGCCAGCAGCTTTTCAGGCCATTCCTCCTACGAGCAGTACTTC.

This clone came up once. This rearrangement joins TRBV5-1 to TRBJ1-2; D might be TRBD1 (6 bases). Germline lookup yields CDR1 SGHRS and CDR2 YFSETQ. V was pared by 3 bases and J by 6 bases, with 18 bases between. The CDR3 sequence is 15 residues long. The CDR3 sequence: CASSSAGELGNGYTF. The CDR3 DNA is TGCGCCAGCAGCTCCGCAGGGGAATTGGGGAATGGCTACACCTTC.